A selection of T cell receptor beta chains follows, all from one sample in a study of blood T cell repertoires in COVID-19. Profiled with immunoSEQ multiplex PCR; TCRdb holds only in-frame clones, not every one. This sample yields 200,000 to 250,000 clones, of which 82% are seen a single time; roughly 4.6% belongs to the top ten. Sequenced sample: peripheral blood. The receptor source for this set is a woman older than 75 with active or convalescent COVID-19. Both conserved end residues are part of each CDR3. D genes are given only for firm matches. A row's size may be missing; if present it is once, few, many or a size class.

v_call: TRBV5-1
d_call: -
j_call: TRBJ2-5
clone_size: -
cdr3_aa: CASSAGHVDQETQYF
cdr3_nt: TGCGCCAGCAGCGCCGGACACGTCGACCAAGAGACCCAGTACTTC

v_call: TRBV12-3/TRBV12-4
d_call: -
j_call: TRBJ1-1
clone_size: -
cdr3_aa: CASSSLENTEAFF
cdr3_nt: TGTGCCAGCAGTTCACTTGAGAACACTGAAGCTTTCTTT

v_call: TRBV3-1/TRBV3-2
d_call: -
j_call: TRBJ1-1
clone_size: -
cdr3_aa: CASSQDPRGTEAFF
cdr3_nt: TGTGCCAGCAGCCAAGATCCCCGGGGCACTGAAGCTTTCTTT

v_call: TRBV11-2
d_call: -
j_call: TRBJ1-1
clone_size: -
cdr3_aa: CASSFSQGEGVAFF
cdr3_nt: TGTGCCAGCAGCTTCTCACAGGGAGAGGGTGTCGCTTTCTTT

v_call: TRBV3-1/TRBV3-2
d_call: -
j_call: TRBJ1-4
clone_size: -
cdr3_aa: CASSQGQATNEKLFF
cdr3_nt: TGTGCCAGCAGCCAAGGACAGGCAACTAATGAAAAACTGTTTTTT

v_call: TRBV10-3
d_call: -
j_call: TRBJ1-1
clone_size: -
cdr3_aa: CAISRDRMNTEAFF
cdr3_nt: TGTGCCATCAGCAGGGATCGGATGAACACTGAAGCTTTCTTT

v_call: TRBV5-1
d_call: TRBD2
j_call: TRBJ2-7
clone_size: -
cdr3_aa: CASSLYVSGRASEQYF
cdr3_nt: TGCGCCAGCAGCTTGTACGTCAGCGGGAGGGCCTCCGAGCAGTACTTC

v_call: TRBV6-6
d_call: TRBD1
j_call: TRBJ1-5
clone_size: -
cdr3_aa: CASRLTGGGQPQHF
cdr3_nt: TGTGCCAGCAGGCTAACAGGGGGCGGACAGCCCCAGCATTTT

v_call: TRBV6-5
d_call: -
j_call: TRBJ1-2
clone_size: -
cdr3_aa: CASNPDRPYGYTF
cdr3_nt: TGTGCCAGCAATCCCGACAGGCCCTATGGCTACACCTTC

v_call: TRBV28
d_call: -
j_call: TRBJ1-5
clone_size: few
cdr3_aa: CASSSTGGNNQPQHF
cdr3_nt: TGTGCCAGCAGTTCCACGGGGGGTAACAATCAGCCCCAGCATTTT

v_call: TRBV5-8
d_call: TRBD1
j_call: TRBJ1-5
clone_size: -
cdr3_aa: CASTLDRVGQPQHF
cdr3_nt: TGTGCCAGCACCCTCGACAGGGTCGGTCAGCCCCAGCATTTT

v_call: TRBV24-1
d_call: -
j_call: TRBJ2-5
clone_size: -
cdr3_aa: CATSDWRTAGETQYF
cdr3_nt: TGTGCCACCAGTGATTGGCGGACAGCGGGGGAGACCCAGTACTTC

v_call: TRBV30
d_call: -
j_call: TRBJ1-5
clone_size: -
cdr3_aa: CAWSIVLGNQPQHF
cdr3_nt: TGTGCCTGGAGTATTGTCCTCGGCAATCAGCCCCAGCATTTT

v_call: TRBV7-2
d_call: TRBD1
j_call: TRBJ1-1
clone_size: -
cdr3_aa: CASSQRGTGVTEAFF
cdr3_nt: TGTGCCAGCAGCCAACGTGGGACAGGGGTCACTGAAGCTTTCTTT

v_call: TRBV2
d_call: TRBD1
j_call: TRBJ2-7
clone_size: -
cdr3_aa: CASSIDRGPSYEQYF
cdr3_nt: TGTGCCAGCAGTATTGACAGGGGTCCATCCTACGAGCAGTACTTC

v_call: TRBV25-1
d_call: -
j_call: TRBJ1-3
clone_size: -
cdr3_aa: CASRGTGRGNTIYF
cdr3_nt: TGTGCCAGCAGGGGAACAGGCCGGGGAAACACCATATATTTT

v_call: TRBV10-3
d_call: -
j_call: TRBJ2-2
clone_size: -
cdr3_aa: CAISSQGEAGELFF
cdr3_nt: TGTGCCATCAGTTCCCAGGGGGAGGCGGGGGAGCTGTTTTTT

v_call: TRBV7-9
d_call: -
j_call: TRBJ1-4
clone_size: -
cdr3_aa: CASSPGQLNEKLFF
cdr3_nt: TGTGCCAGCAGCCCCGGACAGCTTAATGAAAAACTGTTTTTT

v_call: TRBV5-1
d_call: -
j_call: TRBJ1-2
clone_size: -
cdr3_aa: CASSIRGPRDGYTF
cdr3_nt: TGCGCCAGCAGCATCAGGGGCCCCAGGGATGGCTACACCTTC

v_call: TRBV28
d_call: TRBD1
j_call: TRBJ1-4
clone_size: -
cdr3_aa: CASRGQGAREKLFF
cdr3_nt: TGTGCCAGCAGGGGACAGGGGGCGCGTGAAAAACTGTTTTTT

v_call: TRBV10-2
d_call: TRBD1
j_call: TRBJ1-6
clone_size: -
cdr3_aa: CATTGGSYNSPLHF
cdr3_nt: TGCGCCACCACAGGGGGCTCCTATAATTCACCCCTCCACTTT

v_call: TRBV7-2
d_call: TRBD2
j_call: TRBJ2-1
clone_size: once
cdr3_aa: CASSFDGRNAGRNEQFF
cdr3_nt: TGTGCCAGCAGCTTCGACGGGAGGAACGCTGGTAGGAATGAGCAGTTCTTC

v_call: TRBV5-1
d_call: TRBD1
j_call: TRBJ2-7
clone_size: -
cdr3_aa: CASSKDRGRIISEQYF
cdr3_nt: TGCGCCAGCAGCAAGGACAGGGGGCGCATTATCTCCGAGCAGTACTTC

v_call: TRBV27
d_call: -
j_call: TRBJ2-3
clone_size: -
cdr3_aa: CASSLYPGKRTDTQYF
cdr3_nt: TGTGCCAGCAGTTTATATCCGGGGAAGCGGACAGATACGCAGTATTTT

v_call: TRBV19
d_call: TRBD2
j_call: TRBJ2-2
clone_size: -
cdr3_aa: CASSIPGLAGHNTGELFF
cdr3_nt: TGTGCCAGTAGTATACCCGGACTAGCGGGACATAACACCGGGGAGCTGTTTTTT

v_call: TRBV30
d_call: -
j_call: TRBJ2-2
clone_size: -
cdr3_aa: CAGRSARIRFANTGELFF
cdr3_nt: TGTGCCGGTCGGTCGGCCAGGATCCGCTTCGCGAACACCGGGGAGCTGTTTTTT

v_call: TRBV7-8
d_call: -
j_call: TRBJ2-2
clone_size: -
cdr3_aa: CASNSGLNTGELFF
cdr3_nt: TGTGCCAGCAACTCAGGGCTGAACACCGGGGAGCTGTTTTTT